The 6 T cell receptor beta chains reported below all come from one sample, sequenced in a study of T cell responses to AZD1222 COVID-19 vaccine. Clones were sequenced by immunoSEQ multiplex PCR, and TCRdb holds only the in-frame ones, with some missing. The table includes about 100,000 clones, less than 90% detected once. This specimen was peripheral blood, taken on day 0 of AZD1222 vaccination. These receptors were taken from an adult in good health.

The rearrangement joins TRBV4-1 to TRBJ1-2; D possibly corresponds to TRBD1 (6 bases). Trimming removed 0 bases at V and 4 bases at J, with 15 bases between. This CDR3 region has 16 residues. Germline lookup yields CDR1 MGHRA and CDR2 YSYEKL. CDR3 nucleotide sequence: TGCGCCAGCAGCCAAGATTCCGGGGGCAGCCCCTATGGCTACACCTTC. Protein sequence: CASSQDSGGSPYGYTF.

Here the CDR3 reads CASSQRGGTTEAFF. Here the CDR3 DNA reads TGTGCCAGCAGTCAGCGGGGAGGGACCACTGAAGCTTTCTTT. The chain couples TRBV2 to TRBJ1-1, with D possibly matching TRBD1 (5 bases). The germline V gene encodes CDR1 SNHLY and CDR2 FYNNEI. This CDR3 is 14 amino acids long. V lost 5 bases, J lost 4 bases, and 14 bases lay in between.

This clone turned up a few times. The rearrangement joins TRBV6-5 to TRBJ2-7, with TRBD2 matching 8 bases. Trimming cost V 6 bases and J 7 bases; bases outside gene matches: 14. The germline CDR1 and CDR2 sequences are MNHEY and SVGAGI. The CDR3 consists of 15 residues. The CDR3 reads CASRWGSAGVEEQYF. The DNA of the CDR3 is TGTGCCAGCAGGTGGGGGTCAGCGGGAGTAGAAGAGCAGTACTTC.

This clone was recorded only once. This sequence joins TRBV18 and TRBJ2-7, with 7 bases identical to TRBD1. In germline, CDR1 is KGHSH, CDR2 LQKENI. After removal of 2 bases from V and 3 bases from J, the junction contained 4 bases not matched to a gene. The CDR3 length is 14 residues. The CDR3 loop reads CASSPRGQSYEQYF. CDR3 DNA sequence: TGTGCCAGCTCACCAAGGGGACAGAGCTACGAGCAGTACTTC.

The chain combines TRBV30 with TRBJ1-3; 9 bases map to TRBD1. Germline V gives CDR1 GTSNPN, CDR2 SVGIG (reference sequence). With V trimmed by 2 bases and J by 11 bases, 7 bases remained unmatched. CDR3 length equals 13 residues. The CDR3 coding sequence is TGTGCCTGGAGTACAGGGGGCGGGAGTGCCATATATTTT. Translation: CAWSTGGGSAIYF.

The chain carries TRBV9 and TRBJ2-3; D unclear. This CDR3 is 15 amino acids long. V was shortened by 4 bases and J by 6 bases, with 18 bases between the two germline ends. Germline loops: CDR1 SGDLS, CDR2 YYNGEE. The CDR3 is CASSTPRSGWDTQYF. The CDR3 nucleotides read TGTGCCAGCAGCACCCCCCGCTCGGGTTGGGATACGCAGTATTTT.